This paragraph reports one T cell receptor beta chain. Its specificity is not known. V was trimmed by 1 base and J by 5 bases, leaving 9 bases between them. This CDR3 contains 14 residues. Looked up from germline, CDR1 is GTSNPN and CDR2 is SVGIG (reference sequence). This sample was taken from a study of cytomegalovirus exposure and HLA in healthy donors. Points from the study as a whole: TCR sequences were mostly rare, though some public TCRs occurred in many donors. In vitro checks showed that a few CMV-associated chains really do target CMV antigens. Reported results showed that the classifier diagnosed cytomegalovirus status with high specificity and sensitivity. Associated with cytomegalovirus, according to the listing, were fewer than 200 TCR beta chains.

Sequencing used immunoSEQ multiplex PCR; TCRdb keeps in-frame clones, though not all of them. The table includes under 150,000 clones, 85% to 90% detected once. The V gene is TRBV30, the J gene TRBJ1-6; D is perhaps TRBD1 (5 bases). This clonotype originated in a woman in her late teens or twenties in good health and CMV-seropositive. Sequencing input: PBMCs. The CDR3 loop is CAWSEGQDNSPLHF. The CDR3 nucleotides read TGTGCCTGGAGTGAGGGGCAGGATAATTCACCCCTCCACTTT.